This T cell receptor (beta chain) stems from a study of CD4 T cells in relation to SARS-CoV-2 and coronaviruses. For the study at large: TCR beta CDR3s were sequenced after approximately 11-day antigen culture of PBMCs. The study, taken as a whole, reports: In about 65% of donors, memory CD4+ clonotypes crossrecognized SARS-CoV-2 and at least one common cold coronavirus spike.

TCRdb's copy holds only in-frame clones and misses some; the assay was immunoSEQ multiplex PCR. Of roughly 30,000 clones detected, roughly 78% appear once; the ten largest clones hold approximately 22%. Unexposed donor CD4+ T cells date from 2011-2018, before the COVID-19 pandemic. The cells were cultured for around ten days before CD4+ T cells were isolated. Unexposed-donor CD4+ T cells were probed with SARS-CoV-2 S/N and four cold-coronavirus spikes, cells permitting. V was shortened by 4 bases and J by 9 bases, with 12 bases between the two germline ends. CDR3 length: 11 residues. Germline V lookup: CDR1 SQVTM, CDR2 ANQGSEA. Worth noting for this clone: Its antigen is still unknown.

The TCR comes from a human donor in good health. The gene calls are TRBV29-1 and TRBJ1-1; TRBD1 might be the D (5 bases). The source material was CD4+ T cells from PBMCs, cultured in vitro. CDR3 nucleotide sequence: TGCAGCGTTGCAGGGCAGGGAAAAGCTTTCTTT. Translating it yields CSVAGQGKAFF.